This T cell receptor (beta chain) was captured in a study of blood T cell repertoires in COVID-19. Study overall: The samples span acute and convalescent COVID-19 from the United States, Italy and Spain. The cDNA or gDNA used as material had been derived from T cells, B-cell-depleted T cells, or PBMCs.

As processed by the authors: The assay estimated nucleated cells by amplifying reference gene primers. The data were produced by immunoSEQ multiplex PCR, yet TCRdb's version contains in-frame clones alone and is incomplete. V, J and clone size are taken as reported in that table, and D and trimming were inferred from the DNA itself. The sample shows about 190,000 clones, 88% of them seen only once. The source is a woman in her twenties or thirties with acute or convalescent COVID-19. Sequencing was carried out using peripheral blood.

The CDR3 coding sequence is TGTGCCAGCAGCCCCGCCGGGACTAGTGAAGAGACCCAGTACTTC. Translated: CASSPAGTSEETQYF. V is TRBV28 and J is TRBJ2-5; 8 bases fit TRBD2. Germline trimming cut 6 bases from V and 3 bases from J; bases unmatched to any gene: 9. Looked up from germline, CDR1 is MDHEN and CDR2 is SYDVKM. This CDR3 region has 15 residues.